Presented here are 13 T cell receptor beta chains from one specimen sequenced in a study of control samples from healthy donors and cancer patients. Profiling relied on immunoSEQ multiplex PCR, and the TCRdb table lists in-frame clones only, not all of them. Of tens of thousands of clones in the sample, roughly 93% were seen once. The material sequenced was PBMCs. These receptors all come from a woman aged 40 to 50 with lung cancer.

This sequence joins TRBV4-1 and TRBJ2-2, with no clear D. Trimming took off 1 base at V and 8 bases at J, with 11 bases between the two ends. This CDR3 has 14 residues. The germline V gene encodes CDR1 MGHRA and CDR2 YSYEKL. The CDR3 coding sequence is TGCGCCAGCAGCCAAGGGTTGGCGGCGGGGGAGCTGTTTTTT. It encodes CASSQGLAAGELFF.

The rearrangement links TRBV5-5 to TRBJ1-4; a weak D match, TRBD1 (5 bases). The CDR3 is 14 amino acids. Trimming took 0 bases from V and 6 from J, leaving 9 bases between them. Germline CDR1 and CDR2: SGHKS and YYEKEE (reference sequence). CDR3 DNA: TGTGCCAGCAGCTTGGGGGGACCTTATGAAAAACTGTTTTTT. Its protein is CASSLGGPYEKLFF.

This rearrangement joins TRBV6-5 to TRBJ1-2; D call uncertain. Trimming pared 6 bases from V and 6 bases from J, leaving 14 bases between. The CDR3 has 13 amino acids. The germline V gene encodes CDR1 MNHEY and CDR2 SVGAGI. The CDR3 loop reads CASSVDVQNGYTF. CDR3 DNA sequence: TGTGCCAGCAGCGTAGACGTACAGAATGGCTACACCTTC.

The chain uses TRBV5-4 and TRBJ1-1, with D tentatively TRBD1 (6 bases). This CDR3 is built from 14 residues. V dropped 5 bases and J dropped 5 bases, with 16 bases sitting between them. Germline V gene lookup returns CDR1 SGHNT and CDR2 YYREEE (reference sequence). The CDR3 spells CASRIQGLVTEAFF. The CDR3 nucleotides are TGTGCCAGCAGGATACAGGGTTTGGTAACTGAAGCTTTCTTT. The full variable domain, completed using reference TRBV5-4 and TRBJ1-1, is ETGVTQSPTHLIKTRGQQVTLRCSSQSGHNTVSWYQQALGQGPQFIFQYYREEENGRGNFPPRFSGLQFPNYSSELNVNALELDDSALYLCASRIQGLVTEAFFGQGTRLTVV.

V and J are TRBV10-1 and TRBJ1-1; 8 nucleotides agree with TRBD1. Trimming removed 11 bases from V and 3 bases from J; junction bases left unmatched: 26. The CDR3 has 19 amino acids. CDR1 and CDR2 (germline): WNHNN, SYGVQD (reference sequence). CDR3 DNA: TGCGCCGATCAGGTGGGACAGGCAAACCCATATAGTCAAGACACTGAAGCTTTCTTT. Amino acids: CADQVGQANPYSQDTEAFF.

The chain is built from TRBV11-1 and TRBJ2-7, with D unclear. This CDR3 is built from 13 residues. Deletions cut 5 bases from V and 3 bases from J, with 11 bases between. Looked up from germline, CDR1 is SGHAT and CDR2 is FQDESV (reference sequence). CDR3 amino acids: CASSPPASYEQYF. CDR3 nucleotides: TGTGCCAGCAGCCCCCCGGCAAGCTACGAGCAGTACTTC.

V gene TRBV7-9 combines with J gene TRBJ1-4; D is unresolved. The V and J ends lost 2 bases and 3 bases respectively, with 16 bases between them. Germline CDR1 reads SEHNR; CDR2 reads FQNEAQ (reference sequence). This CDR3 region has 17 residues. The CDR3 DNA follows: TGTGCCAGCAGCTTATTTGGCCCCGGGGAACCTAATGAAAAACTGTTTTTT. Translation gives CASSLFGPGEPNEKLFF.

This sequence joins TRBV6-5 and TRBJ2-7; D is perhaps TRBD1 (6 bases). CDR1 is MNHEY, CDR2 SVGAGI, per germline. This CDR3 comprises 13 residues. V lost 5 bases, J lost 6 bases, and 14 bases lay in between. DNA of the CDR3: TGTGCCAGCAGTAGAGGACAGATCAGCGAGCAGTACTTC. Translated, it gives CASSRGQISEQYF.

V and J are TRBV5-1 and TRBJ1-1; D is undetermined. CDR1 is SGHRS and CDR2 is YFSETQ in the germline V gene. The CDR3 sequence is 14 residues long. Trimming removed 4 bases at V and 2 bases at J, with 12 bases between. The CDR3 nucleotides read TGCGCCAGCAGCCCGCGAACAGCTAACACTGAAGCTTTCTTT. Its translation: CASSPRTANTEAFF.

V and J are TRBV2 and TRBJ1-1; D is uncertain. The CDR3 sequence is 14 residues long. From germline, CDR1 is SNHLY and CDR2 FYNNEI. V lost 6 bases and J 4 bases, leaving 15 bases between the germline ends. The CDR3 coding sequence is TGTGCCAGCAGCCTCCGAATCGAGGGCACTGAAGCTTTCTTT. Translation: CASSLRIEGTEAFF.

Details on this clone: The junction departs from germline at one end; a sequencing error may be responsible. This chain links TRBV7-7 with TRBJ2-3, with D unclear. Looked up from germline, CDR1 is SSHAT and CDR2 is FNYEAQ (reference sequence). The CDR3 extends over 15 amino acids. CDR3 loop: CASSLANDITDTQYF. CDR3 bases: TGTGCTAGCAGCTTAGCTAATGACATTACAGATACGCAGTATTTT. Based on the CDR3 plus reference TRBV7-7 and TRBJ2-3, the full variable domain is GAGVSQSPRYKVTKRGQDVTLRCDPISSHATLYWYQQALGQGPEFLTYFNYEAQPDKSGLPSDRFSAERPEGSISTLTIQRTEQRDSAMYRCASSLANDITDTQYFGPGTRLTVL.

The chain is built from TRBV5-5 and TRBJ2-1; D might be TRBD1 or TRBD2, each matching 6 bases. Looked up from germline, CDR1 is SGHKS and CDR2 is YYEKEE (reference sequence). The V gene lost 4 bases and the J gene lost 4 bases, with 15 bases spanning the gap. The CDR3 runs 15 residues. The CDR3 sequence: CASSPMGGAYNEQFF. In DNA, the CDR3 is TGTGCCAGCAGCCCAATGGGGGGCGCTTACAATGAGCAGTTCTTC.

The V and J genes are TRBV19 and TRBJ2-5; 12 bases line up with TRBD2. The junction had 10 bases not matched to a gene; V was cut back by 6 bases and J by 5 bases. Germline loops: CDR1 LNHDA, CDR2 SQIVND (reference sequence). The CDR3 runs to 16 residues. CDR3 region: CASRSLLAGGQETQYF. CDR3 coding DNA: TGTGCCAGTAGGTCCCTTCTAGCGGGGGGGCAGGAGACCCAGTACTTC. Combining the CDR3 with reference TRBV19 and TRBJ2-5 gives the whole variable domain DGGITQSPKYLFRKEGQNVTLSCEQNLNHDAMYWYRQDPGQGLRLIYYSQIVNDFQKGDIAEGYSVSREKKESFPLTVTSAQKNPTAFYLCASRSLLAGGQETQYFGPGTRLLVL.